The clone carrying this T cell receptor beta chain has ten or more counts. Blood and skin TCR RNA was reverse transcribed with alpha and beta constant primers. TCRdb re-called the UMI-ligation and nested PCR reads with MiXCR, one entry per CDR3 protein. Altogether approximately 20,000 distinct CDR3 sequences are present, roughly 9% being singletons, with the ten largest covering over 6.5%. Germline CDR1 SGHVS, CDR2 FQNEAQ. The J segment lost 10 bases and the V segment lost 2 bases, leaving 29 bases of the junction unmatched. The CDR3 is 21 amino acids. This sample was included in a study of naive and memory T cell subsets. Treatment noted: skin biopsy from PPD injection site in Mantoux-positive individual. Unsorted total RNA, about 1 to 1000 ng, was DNase treated before reverse transcription.

The V gene is TRBV7-8, the J gene TRBJ2-1; 7 positions match TRBD1. Specimen: skin, collected from a tuberculin skin test site. The source is an adult in good health. The CDR3 is CASSLLAPFLTGTAPGGEQFF. As DNA, the CDR3 is TGTGCCAGCAGCTTATTGGCCCCCTTCTTAACAGGGACAGCCCCGGGTGGCGAGCAGTTCTTC. The complete variable domain, with remaining parts taken from reference TRBV7-8 and TRBJ2-1, reads GAGVSQSPRYKVAKRGQDVALRCDPISGHVSLFWYQQALGQGPEFLTYFQNEAQLDKSGLPSDRFFAERPEGSVSTLKIQRTQQEDSAVYLCASSLLAPFLTGTAPGGEQFFGPGTRLTVL.